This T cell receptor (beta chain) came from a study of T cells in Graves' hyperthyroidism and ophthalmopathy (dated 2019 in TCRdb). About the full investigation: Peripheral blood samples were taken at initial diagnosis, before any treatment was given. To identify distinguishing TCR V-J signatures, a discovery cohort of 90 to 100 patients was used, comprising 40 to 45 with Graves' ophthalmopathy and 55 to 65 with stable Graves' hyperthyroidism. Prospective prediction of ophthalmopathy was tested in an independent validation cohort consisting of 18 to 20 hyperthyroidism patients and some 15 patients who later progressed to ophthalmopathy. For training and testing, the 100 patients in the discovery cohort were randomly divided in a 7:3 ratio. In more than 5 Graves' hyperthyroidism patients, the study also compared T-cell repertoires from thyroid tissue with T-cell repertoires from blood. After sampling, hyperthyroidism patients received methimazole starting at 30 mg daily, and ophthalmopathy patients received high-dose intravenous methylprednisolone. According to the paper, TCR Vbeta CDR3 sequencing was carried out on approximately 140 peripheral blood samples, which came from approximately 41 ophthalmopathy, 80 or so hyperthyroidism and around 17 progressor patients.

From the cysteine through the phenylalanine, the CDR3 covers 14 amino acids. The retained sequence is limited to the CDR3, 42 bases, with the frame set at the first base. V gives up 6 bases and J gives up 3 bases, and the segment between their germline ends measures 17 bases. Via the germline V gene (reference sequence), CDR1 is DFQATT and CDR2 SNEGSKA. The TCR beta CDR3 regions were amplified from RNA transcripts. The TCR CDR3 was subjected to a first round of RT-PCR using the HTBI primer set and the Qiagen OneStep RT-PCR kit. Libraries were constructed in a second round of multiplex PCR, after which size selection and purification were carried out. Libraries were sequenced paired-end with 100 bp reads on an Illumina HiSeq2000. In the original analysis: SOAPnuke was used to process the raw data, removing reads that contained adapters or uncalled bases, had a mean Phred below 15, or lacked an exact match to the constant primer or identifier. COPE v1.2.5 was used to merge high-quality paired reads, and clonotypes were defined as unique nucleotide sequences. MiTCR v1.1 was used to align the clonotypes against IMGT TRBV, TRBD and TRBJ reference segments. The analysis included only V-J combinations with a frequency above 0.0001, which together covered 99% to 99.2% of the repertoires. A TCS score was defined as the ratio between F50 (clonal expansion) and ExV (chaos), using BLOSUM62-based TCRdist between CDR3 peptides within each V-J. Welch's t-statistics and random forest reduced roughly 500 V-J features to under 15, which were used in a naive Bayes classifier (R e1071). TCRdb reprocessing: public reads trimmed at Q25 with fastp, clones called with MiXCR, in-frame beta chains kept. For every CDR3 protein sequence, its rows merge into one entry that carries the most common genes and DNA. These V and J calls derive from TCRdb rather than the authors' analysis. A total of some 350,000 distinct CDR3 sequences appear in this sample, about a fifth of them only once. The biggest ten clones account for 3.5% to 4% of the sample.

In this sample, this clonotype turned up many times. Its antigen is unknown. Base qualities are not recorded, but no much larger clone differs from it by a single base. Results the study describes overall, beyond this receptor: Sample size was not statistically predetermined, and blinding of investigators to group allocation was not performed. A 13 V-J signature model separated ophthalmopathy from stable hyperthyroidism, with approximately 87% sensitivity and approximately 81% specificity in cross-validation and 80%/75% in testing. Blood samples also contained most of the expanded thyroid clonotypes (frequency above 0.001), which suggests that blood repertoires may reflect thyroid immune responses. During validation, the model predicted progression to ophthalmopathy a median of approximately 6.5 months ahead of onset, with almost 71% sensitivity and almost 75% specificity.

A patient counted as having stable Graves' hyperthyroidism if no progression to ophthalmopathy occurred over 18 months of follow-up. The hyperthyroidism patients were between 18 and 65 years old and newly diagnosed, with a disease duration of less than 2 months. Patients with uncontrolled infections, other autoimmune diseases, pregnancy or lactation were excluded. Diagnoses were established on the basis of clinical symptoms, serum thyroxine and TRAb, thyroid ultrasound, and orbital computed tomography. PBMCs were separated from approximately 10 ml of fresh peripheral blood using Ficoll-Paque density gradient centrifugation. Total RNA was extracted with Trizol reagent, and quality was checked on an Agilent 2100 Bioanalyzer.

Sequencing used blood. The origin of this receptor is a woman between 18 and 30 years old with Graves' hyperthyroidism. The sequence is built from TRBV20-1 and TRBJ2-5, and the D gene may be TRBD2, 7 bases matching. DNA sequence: TGCAGTGCCTATCGAGGGGGGGCAAAAGAGACCCAGTACTTC. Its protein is CSAYRGGAKETQYF.